One sample yielded the 28 T cell receptor beta chains listed below, sequenced in a study of T cell changes during pregnancy in multiple sclerosis. Assay used: immunoSEQ multiplex PCR; TCRdb lists only in-frame clones, some missing. This sample has around 80,000 clones, with around 92% found just once. This material consisted of peripheral blood, taken before pregnancy. The receptor source for this set is a female donor with multiple sclerosis, enrolled in a pregnancy study.

The chain links TRBV13 to TRBJ2-4; 8 positions agree with TRBD1. The CDR3 extends over 17 amino acids. Germline CDR1 is PRHDT and CDR2 is FYEKMQ (reference sequence). Trimming took 1 base from V and 0 from J; bases not matched to a gene: 5. CDR3 in amino acids: CASSLAQGGLAKNIQYF. CDR3 nucleotide sequence: TGTGCCAGCAGCTTAGCACAGGGGGGACTAGCCAAAAACATTCAGTACTTC.

V gene TRBV5-4 combines with J gene TRBJ2-2; D may be TRBD2 (5 bases). Looked up from germline, CDR1 is SGHNT and CDR2 is YYREEE (reference sequence). V was clipped by 0 bases and J by 4 bases, with 13 bases between them. The CDR3 loop spans 16 amino acids. The DNA for the CDR3 is TGTGCCAGCAGCTTGGTATCGGGGTCCGGCACCGGGGAGCTGTTTTTT. The encoded protein is CASSLVSGSGTGELFF.

This clone was observed once. The chain carries TRBV6-5 and TRBJ1-1; D is possibly TRBD1 (5 bases). The CDR3 totals 14 residues. The V and J ends lost 6 bases and 1 base respectively, with 12 bases between them. CDR1 is MNHEY and CDR2 is SVGAGI in the germline V gene. In DNA, the CDR3 is TGTGCCAGCAGGGGGGAGGTTCAGAACACTGAAGCTTTCTTT. Its translation is CASRGEVQNTEAFF.

The chain couples TRBV2 to TRBJ1-5; D remains ambiguous. Germline values: CDR1 SNHLY, CDR2 FYNNEI. Trimming stripped 3 bases from V and 6 bases from J, with 3 bases between. The CDR3 runs to 11 residues. DNA of the CDR3: TGTGCCAGCAGTGACGGTCAGCCCCAGCATTTT. It yields the protein CASSDGQPQHF.

V is TRBV9 and J is TRBJ2-2, with 8 bases fitting TRBD1. The CDR3 covers 15 residues. Germline CDR1 SGDLS, CDR2 YYNGEE. V was pared by 5 bases and J by 5 bases, with 8 bases of the junction left unmatched. The CDR3 region is CASRQGTGPTGELFF. The CDR3 DNA follows: TGTGCCAGCAGGCAAGGGACAGGACCTACCGGGGAGCTGTTTTTT.

The V call is TRBV7-9, the J call TRBJ2-3, with D perhaps TRBD2 (6 bases). There are 15 residues in the CDR3. Germline loops: CDR1 SEHNR, CDR2 FQNEAQ (reference sequence). V lost 0 bases and J lost 4, with 11 bases in between. CDR3 DNA sequence: TGTGCCAGCAGCTTAGCGGAGGGGACCCCAGATACGCAGTATTTT. Protein: CASSLAEGTPDTQYF.

This chain connects TRBV28 to TRBJ1-5, with 8 bases that match TRBD1. V shed 7 bases and J 0 bases; nucleotides not matched to a gene: 5. This CDR3 region has 15 residues. CDR1 MDHEN and CDR2 SYDVKM come from the germline V gene. The CDR3 DNA sequence: TGTGCCAGCATGGACAGGGCTTATAGCAATCAGCCCCAGCATTTT. It translates to CASMDRAYSNQPQHF.

V and J are TRBV21-1 and TRBJ2-7; the table's D call, TRBD1, was not checked against the DNA. TRBV21-1 is described as a pseudogene. CDR3 length equals 20 residues. The CDR3 here is CASSPSPSLREERVYYEQYF. The CDR3 bases are TGTGCCAGCAGTCCAAGTCCATCTCTCAGGGAAGAGAGAGTTTACTACGAGCAGTACTTC.

The chain links TRBV30 to TRBJ2-2, with a possible D match to TRBD1 (5 bases). Germline V lookup: CDR1 GTSNPN, CDR2 SVGIG (reference sequence). The V end lost 2 bases, the J end lost 6 bases, and 13 bases lay between the germline ends. This CDR3 comprises 14 residues. CDR3 DNA: TGTGCCTGGAGTAGAGACATCAGGGCCGGGGAGCTGTTTTTT. Its protein is CAWSRDIRAGELFF.

The rearrangement links TRBV9 to TRBJ1-3; TRBD1 agrees at 8 bases. V gave up 3 bases and J gave up 5 bases; unmatched junction bases: 7. Germline CDR1 SGDLS, CDR2 YYNGEE. The CDR3 totals 15 residues. The CDR3 region is CASSADRGLRNTIYF. DNA of the CDR3: TGTGCCAGCAGCGCAGACAGGGGCCTAAGAAACACCATATATTTT. The entire variable domain, with the rest obtained from reference TRBV9 and TRBJ1-3, is as follows: DSGVTQTPKHLITATGQRVTLRCSPRSGDLSVYWYQQSLDQGLQFLIQYYNGEERAKGNILERFSAQQFPDLHSELNLSSLELGDSALYFCASSADRGLRNTIYFGEGSWLTVV.

V and J are TRBV7-8 and TRBJ2-5, with a tentative D call TRBD2 (5 bases). This CDR3 is built from 17 residues. The germline V gene has CDR1 SGHVS and CDR2 FQNEAQ. V was trimmed by 4 bases and J by 0 bases, leaving 18 bases between them. The CDR3 region is CASSSPSPSTYQETQYF. In nucleotides, the CDR3 is TGTGCCAGCAGCTCACCCAGCCCTAGCACGTACCAAGAGACCCAGTACTTC.

CDR3 nucleotide sequence: TGTGCCAGCAGTAAAGAAAGGGGGCGCCTCTATGGCTACACCTTC. Translation: CASSKERGRLYGYTF. The chain has TRBV2 and TRBJ1-2; the match to TRBD1 covers 7 bases. Trimming cost V 5 bases and J 4 bases; bases outside gene matches: 10. This CDR3 comprises 15 residues. Germline-derived CDR1 and CDR2 are SNHLY and FYNNEI.

The chain combines TRBV21-1 with TRBJ2-3; TRBD2 was called by the table and not checked on the DNA. TRBV21-1 is flagged as a pseudogene. The CDR3 has 14 residues. The CDR3 sequence is CASGRAGGRDTQYF. As DNA, the CDR3 is TGTGCCAGCGGCCGAGCGGGGGGACGAGATACGCAGTATTTT.

The genes are TRBV6-4 and TRBJ2-3; TRBD2 is a possible D gene (6 bases). The CDR3 runs to 16 residues. Trimming shortened V by 0 bases and J by 1 base, and 11 bases separated the two germline ends. Germline CDR1 and CDR2: MRHNA and SNTAGT. CDR3 loop: CASSDSVWGGTDTQYF. The CDR3 DNA reads as TGTGCCAGCAGTGACTCCGTGTGGGGGGGCACAGATACGCAGTATTTT.

This clone was detected only once. V and J are TRBV2 and TRBJ2-7, with TRBD2 matching 8 bases. V was pared by 4 bases and J by 7 bases, with 6 bases of the junction left unmatched. Germline V gene data show CDR1 as SNHLY and CDR2 as FYNNEI. The CDR3 runs to 13 residues. The CDR3 bases are TGTGCCAGCAGTGTAGCGGGGCTTCGGGAGCAGTACTTC. Its translation: CASSVAGLREQYF.

The chain joins TRBV7-8 to TRBJ2-3; maybe TRBD2 (6 bases). The germline CDR1 and CDR2 sequences are SGHVS and FQNEAQ. This CDR3 has 14 amino acids. Between the trimmed V and J ends, which lost 3 bases and 0 bases, there was a span of 7 bases. The CDR3 here is CASSFAGSTDTQYF. In DNA form, the CDR3 reads TGTGCCAGCAGCTTCGCGGGGAGCACAGATACGCAGTATTTT.

This chain connects TRBV5-1 to TRBJ2-6; possible D gene TRBD2, 5 bases. The V gene lost 4 bases and the J gene lost 3 bases, with 17 bases spanning the gap. Germline V gene lookup returns CDR1 SGHRS and CDR2 YFSETQ. This CDR3 has 17 residues. The chain's CDR3 is CASSPRLSGDGANVLTF. In nucleotides, the CDR3 is TGCGCCAGCAGCCCAAGGCTCTCCGGGGATGGGGCCAACGTCCTGACTTTC.

The J gene is TRBJ2-3, the V gene TRBV18; no reliable D call. The CDR3 is made up of 13 amino acids. Germline CDR1 and CDR2: KGHSH and LQKENI. V was trimmed by 4 bases and J by 3 bases, leaving 8 bases between them. CDR3: CASSLKSTDTQYF. CDR3 nucleotides: TGTGCCAGCTCACTTAAGAGTACAGATACGCAGTATTTT.

This clone was picked up a small number of times. The chain combines TRBV6-6 with TRBJ1-2, with D unresolved. V lost 1 base and J 4 bases, leaving 10 bases between the germline ends. Per germline, CDR1 MNHNY and CDR2 SVGAGI (reference sequence). The CDR3 contains 14 residues. CDR3 bases: TGTGCCAGCAGTTACTTTCTAGTATCCTATGGCTACACCTTC. Translated, it gives CASSYFLVSYGYTF.

The chain has TRBV6-5 and TRBJ2-7; possibly TRBD2 for D (5 bases). Trimming removed 6 bases from V and 2 bases from J, with 17 bases in between. This CDR3 region has 15 residues. Per germline, CDR1 MNHEY and CDR2 SVGAGI. CDR3 coding DNA: TGTGCCAGCAGCCCAAGGGAGCTCTCGGCCTACGAGCAGTACTTC. Amino acids: CASSPRELSAYEQYF.

This chain joins TRBV10-2 and TRBJ2-2; D is uncertain. Trimming took 5 bases from V and 2 from J, leaving 6 bases between them. The CDR3 runs 13 residues. Germline V lookup: CDR1 WSHSY, CDR2 SAAADI. The CDR3 loop is CASSSTNTGELFF. The CDR3 DNA sequence: TGCGCCAGCAGTTCGACAAACACCGGGGAGCTGTTTTTT.

This clone was counted ten times or more. This sequence joins TRBV2 and TRBJ2-5, with TRBD1 as a possible D gene (6 bases). From germline, CDR1 is SNHLY and CDR2 FYNNEI. V was cut by 8 bases and J by 5 bases, with 18 bases left in between. The CDR3 length is 14 residues. The CDR3 region has the DNA TGTGCCAGCCTCGGTGGCAGGGGTGGGGAGACCCAGTACTTC. It is translated as CASLGGRGGETQYF.

This rearrangement joins TRBV19 to TRBJ1-2; 8 bases agree with TRBD1. Losses at the gene ends were 9 bases for V and 3 bases for J; bases not matched to a gene: 15. Germline V gene sequence: CDR1 LNHDA, CDR2 SQIVND (reference sequence). The CDR3 consists of 16 residues. CDR3 region: CASLGPVGQDDYGYTF. The CDR3, as DNA: TGTGCCAGCTTGGGGCCGGTGGGACAGGACGACTATGGCTACACCTTC.

V usage is TRBV6-6 and J usage is TRBJ2-1; D not certain. V lost 2 bases and J 9 bases, leaving 17 bases between the germline ends. This CDR3 region has 15 residues. Germline V gene data show CDR1 as MNHNY and CDR2 as SVGAGI (reference sequence). CDR3 protein: CASSYTGSSAGEQFF. The CDR3 DNA reads as TGTGCCAGCAGTTACACCGGGTCTTCGGCCGGTGAGCAGTTCTTC.

The chain joins TRBV14 to TRBJ2-3, with D perhaps TRBD2 (5 bases). The CDR3 runs 14 residues. Trimming took 7 bases from V and 0 from J, leaving 11 bases between them. Per the germline V gene, CDR1 is SGHDN and CDR2 is FVKESK. CDR3 sequence reads: CASKEDSSTDTQYF. The CDR3 region has the DNA TGTGCCAGCAAGGAGGACTCTAGCACAGATACGCAGTATTTT.

V is TRBV9 and J is TRBJ2-2, with 11 bases matching TRBD2. The germline CDR1 and CDR2 sequences are SGDLS and YYNGEE. V shed 2 bases, J shed 11 bases, and the junction held 11 bases outside the gene matches. The CDR3 has 16 amino acids. CDR3 amino acids: CASSVVLAGGVGELFF. CDR3 nucleotides: TGTGCCAGCAGCGTTGTCCTAGCGGGGGGTGTTGGTGAGCTGTTTTTT.

The CDR3 reads CASSSYRGPYEQYF. In nucleotides, the CDR3 is TGTGCCAGCAGTTCATACAGGGGACCCTACGAGCAGTACTTC. The chain has TRBV6-5 and TRBJ2-7; 7 nucleotides agree with TRBD1. The CDR3 spans 14 residues. The J segment lost 2 bases and the V segment lost 4 bases, leaving 5 bases of the junction unmatched. CDR1 MNHEY and CDR2 SVGAGI come from the germline V gene.

This chain uses TRBV15 with TRBJ1-5; D is ambiguous. V was cut by 5 bases and J by 4 bases, with 6 bases left in between. Germline V gene sequence: CDR1 LNHNV, CDR2 YYDKDF (reference sequence). CDR3 length: 12 amino acids. CDR3 sequence: CATSSSNQPQHF. The CDR3 nucleotides are TGTGCCACCAGCTCCAGTAATCAGCCCCAGCATTTT.